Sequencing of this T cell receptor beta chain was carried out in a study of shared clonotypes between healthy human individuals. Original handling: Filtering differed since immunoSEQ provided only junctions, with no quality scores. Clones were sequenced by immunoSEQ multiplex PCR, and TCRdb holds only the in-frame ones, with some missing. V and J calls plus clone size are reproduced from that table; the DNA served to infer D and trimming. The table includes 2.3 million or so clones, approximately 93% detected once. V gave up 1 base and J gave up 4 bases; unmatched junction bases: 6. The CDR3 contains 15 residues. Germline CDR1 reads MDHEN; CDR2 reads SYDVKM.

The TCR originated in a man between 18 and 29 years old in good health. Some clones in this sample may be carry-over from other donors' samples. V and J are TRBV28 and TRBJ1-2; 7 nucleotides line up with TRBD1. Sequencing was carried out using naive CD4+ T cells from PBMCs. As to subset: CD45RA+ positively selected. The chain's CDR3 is CASSLYRRGPYGYTF. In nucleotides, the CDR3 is TGTGCCAGCAGTTTATATAGAAGGGGGCCCTATGGCTACACCTTC.